This T cell receptor beta chain was identified in a study of vaccination and CD4 T cells after COVID-19. Treatment noted: approximately 11-day PBMC culture with coronavirus spike peptide pools or control peptides (ViraFEST assay). The J segment lost 4 bases and the V segment lost 6 bases, leaving 20 bases of the junction unmatched. This CDR3 has 17 residues. Germline V lookup: CDR1 DFQATT, CDR2 SNEGSKA (reference sequence). A note on this clonotype: Its antigen remains unknown.

Oncomine TCR Beta short-read sequencing was applied to DNA from cultured CD4+ T cells. Genomic DNA was isolated from CD4+ T cells that had been cultured. TCRdb analysed the PCR reads with MiXCR anew, one entry per CDR3 protein. The table records about 19,000 distinct CDR3 sequences, under 30% of them present only once. The source of this sequence is a human donor with COVID-19. The V call is TRBV20-1, the J call TRBJ2-7; 8 bases fit TRBD2. Sample: cultured CD4+ T cells from blood. The CDR3 coding sequence is TGCAGTGCCCCGACCCGGGGGGTAGCGGGGTCTAATTACGAGCAGTACTTC. It specifies CSAPTRGVAGSNYEQYF.